This passage covers 32 T cell receptor beta chains from one sample sequenced in a study of T cell responses to AZD1222 COVID-19 vaccine. Method: immunoSEQ multiplex PCR; TCRdb's copy keeps in-frame clones and lacks some. The sample yields 110,000 to 150,000 clones, roughly 90% seen once. The sample in question was peripheral blood, obtained on day 0 of AZD1222 vaccination. The receptors stem from an adult in good health.

This rearrangement joins TRBV6-2 or TRBV6-3 to TRBJ1-2; D remains unclear. Trimming removed 0 bases at V and 3 bases at J, with 14 bases between. This CDR3 is built from 16 residues. Germline CDR1 reads MNHEY; CDR2 reads SVGEGT. DNA of the CDR3: TGTGCCAGCAGTTACTCGGCTGCAGGTTCGGACTATGGCTACACCTTC. Encoded protein: CASSYSAAGSDYGYTF.

The J gene is TRBJ1-5, the V gene TRBV27; D is perhaps TRBD1 (5 bases). V gave up 4 bases and J gave up 7 bases, with 17 bases separating them. There are 15 residues in the CDR3. Germline V CDR1 and CDR2: MNHEY, SMNVEV (reference sequence). The CDR3 DNA follows: TGTGCCAGCAGTTCCTTGGGACGGAGGGAACAGCCCCAGCATTTT. This codes for CASSSLGRREQPQHF.

This chain joins TRBV28 and TRBJ1-1; D perhaps matches TRBD1 (6 bases). Trimming left V 5 bases short and J 11 bases short, with 15 bases between. Germline CDR1 MDHEN, CDR2 SYDVKM. The CDR3 runs 12 residues. The CDR3 protein is CASSPPTGGAFF. DNA of the CDR3: TGTGCCAGCAGTCCTCCGACAGGTGGGGCTTTCTTT. Full variable domain (outside the CDR3, taken from reference TRBV28 and TRBJ1-1): DVKVTQSSRYLVKRTGEKVFLECVQDMDHENMFWYRQDPGLGLRLIYFSYDVKMKEKGDIPEGYSVSREKKERFSLILESASTNQTSMYLCASSPPTGGAFFGQGTRLTVV.

The CDR3 sequence is CATSRVEELALEGQFF. CDR3 DNA: TGTGCCACCAGCAGAGTAGAGGAGTTAGCCCTAGAGGGGCAGTTCTTC. The chain uses TRBV15 and TRBJ2-1; TRBD2 is a possible D gene (5 bases). Germline-derived CDR1 and CDR2 are LNHNV and YYDKDF (reference sequence). V lost 1 base to trimming and J lost 12 bases, with 22 bases between them. This CDR3 has 16 residues.

V and J are TRBV10-3 and TRBJ1-1, with a tentative D call TRBD1 (5 bases). The CDR3 runs to 13 residues. The V gene lost 4 bases and the J gene lost 2 bases, with 8 bases spanning the gap. Germline CDR1 is ENHRY and CDR2 is SYGVKD. The CDR3 DNA sequence: TGTGCCATCAGTGTGGGACTAAACACTGAAGCTTTCTTT. It is translated as CAISVGLNTEAFF.

The chain employs TRBV27 and TRBJ2-7, with TRBD2 matching over 13 bases. Germline CDR1 MNHEY, CDR2 SMNVEV (reference sequence). Trimming removed 4 bases from V and 5 bases from J; junction bases left unmatched: 11. This CDR3 has 17 residues. Here the CDR3 reads CASSSLPGTSGTNEQYF. The CDR3 DNA sequence: TGTGCCAGCAGTTCTCTACCTGGGACTAGCGGGACAAACGAGCAGTACTTC.

The rearrangement links TRBV27 to TRBJ1-2, with 7 bases identical to TRBD1. Per germline, CDR1 MNHEY and CDR2 SMNVEV (reference sequence). There are 17 residues in the CDR3. Unmatched junction bases numbered 18, after V lost 4 bases and J lost 7 bases. The chain's CDR3 is CASSSHASSRGNGGYTF. The CDR3 bases are TGTGCCAGCAGTTCCCACGCCTCCAGCAGGGGGAATGGTGGCTACACCTTC.

The V and J genes are TRBV6-5 and TRBJ1-2, with D possibly being TRBD1 (6 bases). The CDR3 is made up of 14 amino acids. V lost 1 base and J lost 7, with 13 bases in between. Germline loops: CDR1 MNHEY, CDR2 SVGAGI. The DNA of the CDR3 is TGTGCCAGCAGTTACTTTGCGAAAGGGGGTGGCTACACCTTC. Its protein product is CASSYFAKGGGYTF.

The chain recombines TRBV2 with TRBJ1-1; no definite D call. Germline V gene data show CDR1 as SNHLY and CDR2 as FYNNEI. This CDR3 has 13 residues. Trimming stripped 8 bases from V and 1 base from J, with 11 bases between. In DNA, the CDR3 is TGTGCCAGCCACGACGAGGCGAACACTGAAGCTTTCTTT. Its protein product is CASHDEANTEAFF.

The chain employs TRBV7-9 and TRBJ1-1; a weak D match, TRBD1 (5 bases). The CDR3 loop spans 13 amino acids. Trimming pared 5 bases from V and 4 bases from J, leaving 11 bases between. Germline values: CDR1 SEHNR, CDR2 FQNEAQ (reference sequence). This CDR3 reads CASSTGGGTEAFF. The CDR3, as DNA: TGTGCCAGCAGCACCGGGGGGGGCACTGAAGCTTTCTTT.

The V and J genes are TRBV7-9 and TRBJ1-2; weak D call: TRBD1 (6 bases). Germline loops: CDR1 SEHNR, CDR2 FQNEAQ (reference sequence). This CDR3 spans 14 amino acids. V lost 5 bases and J lost 4, with 14 bases in between. CDR3 amino acids: CASSIQGVSYGYTF. The DNA for the CDR3 is TGTGCCAGCAGCATACAGGGAGTAAGCTATGGCTACACCTTC.

A remark on this clone: One end of the junction varies from germline; a read error may be responsible. V gene TRBV7-7 combines with J gene TRBJ2-7, with 8 bases fitting TRBD1. From germline, CDR1 is SSHAT and CDR2 FNYEAQ (reference sequence). The CDR3 spans 13 residues. The CDR3 reads CASSLALQGVQYF. CDR3 nucleotides: TGTGCTAGCAGCTTAGCTCTACAGGGGGTGCAGTACTTC.

The V and J genes are TRBV7-3 and TRBJ2-1; no clear D. Germline V gives CDR1 SGHTA, CDR2 FQGTGA. The CDR3 consists of 14 residues. The ends were cut back, 2 bases at V and 5 bases at J, with 10 bases in the middle. The CDR3 spells CASSLWGRNNEQFF. For the CDR3, the DNA is TGTGCCAGCAGCTTATGGGGTAGAAACAATGAGCAGTTCTTC.

The chain is built from TRBV7-6 and TRBJ1-2; D is unclear. The CDR3 has 15 residues. V was pared by 0 bases and J by 7 bases, with 15 bases between. In germline, CDR1 is SGHVS, CDR2 FNYEAQ. CDR3 sequence: CASSLAERGFGGYTF. In nucleotides, the CDR3 is TGTGCCAGCAGCTTAGCTGAGCGGGGTTTCGGTGGCTACACCTTC.

V usage is TRBV30 and J usage is TRBJ2-1; a possible D gene is TRBD2 (6 bases). Per germline, CDR1 GTSNPN and CDR2 SVGIG (reference sequence). This CDR3 region has 14 residues. With 2 bases removed from V and 5 bases from J, the gap between germline ends came to 13 bases. The CDR3 region has the DNA TGTGCCTGGAGTAAACGGGGGAGAAACAATGAGCAGTTCTTC. It encodes CAWSKRGRNNEQFF. The variable domain in full, completed from reference TRBV30 and TRBJ2-1, reads SQTIHQWPATLVQPVGSPLSLECTVEGTSNPNLYWYRQAAGRGLQLLFYSVGIGQISSEVPQNLSASRPQDRQFILSSKKLLLSDSGFYLCAWSKRGRNNEQFFGPGTRLTVL.

This chain uses TRBV9 with TRBJ2-7; 8 positions agree with TRBD1. The CDR3 has 15 residues. CDR1 and CDR2 (germline): SGDLS, YYNGEE. V was pared by 0 bases and J by 2 bases, with 4 bases of the junction left unmatched. CDR3 amino acids: CASSVEGTGAYEQYF. The CDR3, as DNA: TGTGCCAGCAGCGTAGAGGGGACAGGAGCCTACGAGCAGTACTTC. Filled out from reference TRBV9 and TRBJ2-7, the complete variable domain reads DSGVTQTPKHLITATGQRVTLRCSPRSGDLSVYWYQQSLDQGLQFLIQYYNGEERAKGNILERFSAQQFPDLHSELNLSSLELGDSALYFCASSVEGTGAYEQYFGPGTRLTVT.

This chain joins TRBV7-9 and TRBJ2-5; unclear D gene. V was shortened by 7 bases and J by 4 bases, with 13 bases between the two germline ends. The germline CDR1 and CDR2 sequences are SEHNR and FQNEAQ (reference sequence). There are 13 residues in the CDR3. The CDR3: CASNRQYSETQYF. The CDR3 DNA sequence: TGTGCCAGCAACCGTCAGTACTCAGAGACCCAGTACTTC.

This CDR3 is CASSLRTAYEQYF. The DNA for the CDR3 is TGTGCCAGCAGTTTGCGGACTGCCTACGAGCAGTACTTC. This chain joins TRBV27 and TRBJ2-7; TRBD2 is a possible D gene (5 bases). V was trimmed by 3 bases and J by 2 bases, leaving 8 bases between them. Germline values: CDR1 MNHEY, CDR2 SMNVEV (reference sequence). CDR3 length: 13 amino acids.

This clone showed up just a few times. This rearrangement joins TRBV2 to TRBJ2-1, with TRBD1 identical over 9 bases. V lost 3 bases to trimming and J lost 5 bases; unmatched junction nucleotides: 8. Germline values: CDR1 SNHLY, CDR2 FYNNEI. This CDR3 is 16 amino acids long. CDR3 in DNA: TGTGCCAGCAGTGATTCGGACAGGGGCTGGGACAATGAGCAGTTCTTC. Protein sequence: CASSDSDRGWDNEQFF.

V gene TRBV7-9 combines with J gene TRBJ1-4, with 10 bases that match TRBD1. V gave up 1 base and J gave up 6 bases; unmatched junction bases: 2. This CDR3 has 15 residues. From germline, CDR1 is SEHNR and CDR2 FQNEAQ (reference sequence). The CDR3: CASSLVGTGDEKLFF. In DNA, the CDR3 is TGTGCCAGCAGCTTAGTTGGGACAGGGGATGAAAAACTGTTTTTT.

The V gene is TRBV28, the J gene TRBJ2-7, with 7 bases aligning to TRBD1. There are 15 residues in the CDR3. Unmatched junction bases numbered 7, after V lost 5 bases and J lost 0 bases. CDR1 and CDR2 from the germline V gene are MDHEN and SYDVKM. CDR3 protein: CASSVDRSYSYEQYF. CDR3 coding DNA: TGTGCCAGCAGTGTGGACAGGAGTTACTCCTACGAGCAGTACTTC.

CDR3 residues: CASSSPPGAADGYTF. Written as DNA, the CDR3 is TGTGCCAGCAGCTCCCCCCCGGGGGCTGCAGATGGCTACACCTTC. V gene TRBV5-4 combines with J gene TRBJ1-2, with D perhaps matching TRBD1 (6 bases). The CDR3 is 15 amino acids. The V gene's germline CDR1 is SGHNT and CDR2 YYREEE (reference sequence). Trimming took off 3 bases at V and 6 bases at J, with 18 bases between the two ends.

The rearrangement joins TRBV7-9 to TRBJ2-7; TRBD1 agrees at 8 bases. V dropped 0 bases and J dropped 4; count of bases not matched to a gene: 11. CDR3 length equals 17 residues. Per germline, CDR1 SEHNR and CDR2 FQNEAQ (reference sequence). CDR3 amino acids: CASSLAPGAGGQYEQYF. The CDR3 region has the DNA TGTGCCAGCAGCTTAGCCCCGGGGGCAGGGGGCCAATACGAGCAGTACTTC.

The chain uses TRBV5-5 and TRBJ1-5, with D uncertain. CDR1 and CDR2 from the germline V gene are SGHKS and YYEKEE (reference sequence). This CDR3 has 12 residues. The germline V and J ends were trimmed by 2 bases and 5 bases, with 5 bases remaining between them. CDR3 protein: CASSLRDQPQHF. DNA of the CDR3: TGTGCCAGCAGCTTAAGAGATCAGCCCCAGCATTTT.

This chain connects TRBV5-6 to TRBJ2-2; 8 positions agree with TRBD1. Germline V gene data show CDR1 as SGHDT and CDR2 as YYEEEE. The CDR3 consists of 15 residues. V shed 3 bases and J 1 base; nucleotides not matched to a gene: 2. CDR3 bases: TGTGCCAGCAGCTCGGACAGGGAGAACACCGGGGAGCTGTTTTTT. Translating gives CASSSDRENTGELFF.

Notes on this clone: Other nucleotide sequences in the sample specify the same CDR3. J is TRBJ1-1 and V is TRBV15; unclear D gene. Germline CDR1 reads LNHNV; CDR2 reads YYDKDF (reference sequence). The CDR3 is 13 amino acids. The ends were cut back, 1 base at V and 1 base at J, with 4 bases in the middle. As DNA, the CDR3 is TGTGCCACCAGCAGAGGGCCGAACACTGAAGCTTTCTTT. Protein sequence: CATSRGPNTEAFF.

CDR3 DNA: TGTGCCAGCAGCTCCCTAGGACTAGCGGGGGCCGGACCCTACGAGCAGTACTTC. This encodes CASSSLGLAGAGPYEQYF. The chain links TRBV11-2 to TRBJ2-7, with 13 bases fitting TRBD2. CDR1 is SGHAT and CDR2 is FQNNGV in the germline V gene. The CDR3 spans 18 residues. With V trimmed by 4 bases and J by 2 bases, 11 bases remained unmatched.

The chain links TRBV29-1 to TRBJ1-4; 8 bases are a match to TRBD1. This CDR3 has 14 amino acids. The germline gives CDR1 SQVTM, CDR2 ANQGSEA. The V segment lost 6 bases and the J segment 7 bases; nucleotides outside the gene matches: 10. In DNA form, the CDR3 reads TGCAGCGTCGCCGGGACAGGCAGTGGTGAAAAACTGTTTTTT. As protein: CSVAGTGSGEKLFF.

The J gene is TRBJ1-5, the V gene TRBV5-8, with D maybe TRBD1 (6 bases). The germline V gene has CDR1 SGHTS and CDR2 YDEGEE. Trimming shortened V by 4 bases and J by 0 bases, and 14 bases separated the two germline ends. The CDR3 totals 16 residues. The CDR3 nucleotides are TGTGCCAGCAGCCTCGACAGGATTCCTAGCAATCAGCCCCAGCATTTT. Its translation is CASSLDRIPSNQPQHF.

V gene TRBV9 combines with J gene TRBJ2-2; tentative D call: TRBD2 (5 bases). CDR3 length: 13 amino acids. The V end lost 0 bases, the J end lost 8 bases, and 8 bases lay between the germline ends. Per germline, CDR1 SGDLS and CDR2 YYNGEE. The CDR3 sequence: CASSVAPGGELFF. The CDR3 nucleotides read TGTGCCAGCAGCGTAGCCCCGGGGGGGGAGCTGTTTTTT.

The chain links TRBV12-2 to TRBJ2-1; TRBD2, the D gene given by the table, was not confirmed from the DNA. TRBV12-2 is flagged as a pseudogene. CDR3 length: 18 residues. In DNA form, the CDR3 reads TGTGCAAGTCTCTTGGAACCACACGAACTGCGGGGGGGCGATGAGCAGTTCTTC. Translated, it gives CASLLEPHELRGGDEQFF.

The rearrangement links TRBV18 to TRBJ1-5; TRBD1 might be the D (5 bases). There are 16 residues in the CDR3. The germline V gene has CDR1 KGHSH and CDR2 LQKENI. V lost 2 bases, J lost 4 bases, and 15 bases lay in between. The CDR3 region is CASSPYGGWGNQPQHF. Here the CDR3 DNA reads TGTGCCAGCTCACCATATGGGGGATGGGGGAATCAGCCCCAGCATTTT.